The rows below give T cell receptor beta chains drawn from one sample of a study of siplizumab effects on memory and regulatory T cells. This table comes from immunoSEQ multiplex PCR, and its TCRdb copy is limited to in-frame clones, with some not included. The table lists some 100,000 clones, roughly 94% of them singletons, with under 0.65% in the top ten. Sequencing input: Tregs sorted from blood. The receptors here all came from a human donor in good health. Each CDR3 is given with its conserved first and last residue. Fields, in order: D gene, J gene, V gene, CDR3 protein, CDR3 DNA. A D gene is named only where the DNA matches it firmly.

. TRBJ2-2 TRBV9 CASSVVGTGELFF TGTGCCAGCAGCGTAGTCGGTACCGGGGAGCTGTTTTTT
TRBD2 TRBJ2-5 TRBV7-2 CASSLGFGRAETQYF TGTGCCAGCAGCTTAGGTTTCGGGAGGGCGGAGACCCAGTACTTC
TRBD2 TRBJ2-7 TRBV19 CASRGLAGTYEQYF TGTGCCAGTAGGGGACTAGCGGGAACCTACGAGCAGTACTTC
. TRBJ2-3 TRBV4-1 CASSQDRGSSTDTQYF TGCGCCAGCAGCCAAGATCGGGGCAGTTCCACAGATACGCAGTATTTT
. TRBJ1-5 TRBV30 CAWSTTVEPQHF TGTGCCTGGAGTACCACGGTGGAGCCCCAGCATTTT
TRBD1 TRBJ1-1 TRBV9 CASSRRGQDTEAFF TGTGCCAGCTCCCGCAGGGGGCAAGACACTGAAGCTTTCTTT
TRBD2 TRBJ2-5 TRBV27 CASLPRGLAGGQETQYF TGTGCCAGCCTTCCAAGGGGACTAGCGGGAGGCCAAGAGACCCAGTACTTC
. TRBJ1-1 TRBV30 CAWSLGLRDTEAFF TGTGCCTGGAGCTTGGGGCTTCGGGACACTGAAGCTTTCTTT
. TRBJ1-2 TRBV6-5 CASSSPVGYTF TGTGCCAGCAGCTCCCCGGTTGGCTACACCTTC
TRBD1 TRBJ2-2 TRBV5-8 CASVTGVFGELFF TGTGCCAGCGTAACAGGGGTTTTCGGGGAGCTGTTTTTT
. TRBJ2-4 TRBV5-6 CASSSGELLAKNIQYF TGTGCCAGCAGCTCTGGGGAACTACTAGCCAAAAACATTCAGTACTTC
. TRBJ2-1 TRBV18 CASSLGTHNEQFF TGTGCCAGCTCACTAGGGACCCACAATGAGCAGTTCTTC